One and the same sample provided the 32 T cell receptor beta chains below, sequenced in a study of OX40 agonist ivuxolimab in advanced cancers. Clones were sequenced by immunoSEQ multiplex PCR, and TCRdb holds only the in-frame ones, with some missing. The sample carries about 130,000 clones, about nine tenths recorded once. Sequenced here: CD4+ or CD8+ T cells sorted from blood, sampled in a trial of the OX40 agonist ivuxolimab. These receptors came from an adult with an advanced solid tumor such as melanoma, head and neck, liver or kidney cancer.

The sample holds a few counts of this clone. The rearrangement uses TRBV6-6 and TRBJ1-1; D is possibly TRBD1 (5 bases). V was cut by 8 bases and J by 1 base, with 11 bases left in between. The CDR3 has 13 residues. Germline lookup yields CDR1 MNHNY and CDR2 SVGAGI (reference sequence). The CDR3, as DNA: TGTGCCAGCTCCGCGGGGGGGAACACTGAAGCTTTCTTT. It codes for CASSAGGNTEAFF.

The V and J genes are TRBV20-1 and TRBJ2-7, with D perhaps TRBD1 (5 bases). This CDR3 has 11 amino acids. The V end was cut by 4 bases, the J end by 6 bases, with 10 bases between. Germline V gives CDR1 DFQATT, CDR2 SNEGSKA (reference sequence). CDR3 nucleotides: TGCAGTGCTATTTCAAGGGGCGAGCAGTACTTC. It translates to CSAISRGEQYF.

The CDR3 DNA follows: TGTGCCAGCAGCCCGGGGGACAGGGGGCTGGAGCAGTACTTC. Its translation: CASSPGDRGLEQYF. The chain links TRBV5-6 to TRBJ2-7; 12 bases match TRBD1. The CDR3 sequence is 14 residues long. Germline V gives CDR1 SGHDT, CDR2 YYEEEE. V lost 4 bases and J lost 7; bases outside the gene matches: 6.

J is TRBJ2-2 and V is TRBV27, with TRBD1 as a possible D gene (5 bases). Deletions cut 11 bases from V and 4 bases from J, with 14 bases between. The germline V gene has CDR1 MNHEY and CDR2 SMNVEV (reference sequence). The CDR3 has 13 amino acids. CDR3 nucleotides: TGTGCCTCAAAGCAGGGTTCCACCGGGGAGCTGTTTTTT. Its protein is CASKQGSTGELFF.

This clone showed up just a few times. The chain has TRBV5-1 and TRBJ1-5; 10 nucleotides match TRBD1. Germline loops: CDR1 SGHRS, CDR2 YFSETQ. With V trimmed by 4 bases and J by 5 bases, 6 bases remained unmatched. This CDR3 spans 15 amino acids. CDR3 sequence (DNA): TGCGCCAGCAGCCCGGGACAGGGGACCGATCAGCCCCAGCATTTT. It yields the protein CASSPGQGTDQPQHF.

The chain carries TRBV7-9 and TRBJ2-5; D possibly corresponds to TRBD1 (5 bases). Germline V gives CDR1 SEHNR, CDR2 FQNEAQ (reference sequence). The CDR3 is 14 amino acids. Trimming stripped 0 bases from V and 0 bases from J, with 5 bases between. In nucleotides, the CDR3 is TGTGCCAGCAGCTTAGCCAGGGACCAAGAGACCCAGTACTTC. Protein product: CASSLARDQETQYF.

The gene calls are TRBV7-9 and TRBJ1-2; possibly TRBD1 for D (5 bases). The germline CDR1 and CDR2 sequences are SEHNR and FQNEAQ (reference sequence). With 7 bases removed from V and 5 bases from J, the gap between germline ends came to 20 bases. CDR3 size: 15 residues. The CDR3 protein is CASTRDRPLLYGYTF. The DNA of the CDR3 is TGTGCCAGCACGCGGGACCGTCCCCTGTTGTATGGCTACACCTTC.

The gene calls are TRBV19 and TRBJ2-1; D remains unclear. The CDR3 is 13 amino acids. V was clipped by 7 bases and J by 8 bases, with 15 bases between them. CDR1 and CDR2 (germline): LNHDA, SQIVND (reference sequence). CDR3 nucleotide sequence: TGTGCCAGTACTAATCTGTTTTCTCATGAGCAGTTCTTC. It codes for CASTNLFSHEQFF.

Remarks on this clone: This sample includes further DNA sequences coding for the same CDR3. V and J are TRBV6-1 and TRBJ1-3, with TRBD1 matching over 7 bases. The CDR3 has 15 amino acids. J lost 2 bases, V lost 3 bases, and 4 bases had no gene match. Per germline, CDR1 MNHNS and CDR2 SASEGT. The DNA of the CDR3 is TGTGCCAGCAGTGAGCAAGGGACAGCTGGAAACACCATATATTTT. It is translated as CASSEQGTAGNTIYF.

A word on this clone: A junction end diverges from the germline sequence, so it may reflect a read error. The chain carries TRBV5-4 and TRBJ1-4; TRBD1 matches at 7 bases. This CDR3 has 12 residues. Germline CDR1 and CDR2: SGHNT and YYREEE (reference sequence). This CDR3 reads CASSRGVDRESF. The CDR3 DNA sequence: TGTGCCAGCAGCAGGGGGGTAGACAGGGAATCGTTT.

V is TRBV7-6 and J is TRBJ1-3; D call uncertain. CDR3 length: 13 residues. Germline V gene sequence: CDR1 SGHVS, CDR2 FNYEAQ. With 3 bases removed from V and 2 bases from J, the gap between germline ends came to 5 bases. CDR3 amino acids: CASSFYPGNTIYF. The DNA of the CDR3 is TGTGCCAGCAGCTTTTATCCTGGAAACACCATATATTTT.

The V call is TRBV5-1, the J call TRBJ1-2; 9 nucleotides agree with TRBD1. The CDR3 contains 15 residues. The germline V gene has CDR1 SGHRS and CDR2 YFSETQ. After removal of 2 bases from V and 7 bases from J, the junction contained 9 bases not matched to a gene. The CDR3 here is CASSFWTGDRGGYTF. The CDR3 DNA reads as TGCGCCAGCAGCTTTTGGACAGGGGATAGGGGTGGCTACACCTTC.

The CDR3 DNA reads TGTGCCAGCAGTGAAGTTGGCAGGCGAAACATTCAGTACTTC. Amino acids: CASSEVGRRNIQYF. The chain couples TRBV25-1 to TRBJ2-4; no firm D call. From germline, CDR1 is MGHDK and CDR2 SYGVNS. The V end lost 2 bases, the J end lost 6 bases, and 11 bases lay between the germline ends. This CDR3 has 14 residues.

This chain connects TRBV6-1 to TRBJ2-1, with 9 positions matching TRBD2. The germline V gene has CDR1 MNHNS and CDR2 SASEGT. J lost 4 bases, V lost 4 bases, and 2 bases had no gene match. This CDR3 is built from 14 residues. The CDR3: CASSASGEYNEQFF. CDR3 nucleotides: TGTGCCAGCAGTGCTAGCGGGGAGTACAATGAGCAGTTCTTC.

V usage is TRBV6-5 and J usage is TRBJ2-7; tentative D call: TRBD1 (5 bases). Germline V gives CDR1 MNHEY, CDR2 SVGAGI. The V gene lost 0 bases and the J gene lost 0 bases, with 12 bases spanning the gap. This CDR3 comprises 16 residues. The CDR3 reads CASSYSSTVSSYEQYF. The CDR3 nucleotides are TGTGCCAGCAGTTACTCGTCGACAGTGAGCTCCTACGAGCAGTACTTC.

Note on this clone: Mismatch with germline at one junction end may stem from a read error. This chain uses TRBV12-5 with TRBJ2-3; 7 bases match TRBD2. Germline V lookup: CDR1 LGHNT, CDR2 FRNRAP. This CDR3 comprises 14 residues. The CDR3 DNA follows: TGTGCTAGTGGTTTGGGACTAGCCACAGGTACGCAGTATTTT. This gives the protein CASGLGLATGTQYF.

This clone was seen a single time. The V call is TRBV7-3, the J call TRBJ1-1, with a tentative D call TRBD1 (5 bases). This CDR3 is built from 17 residues. Germline loops: CDR1 SGHTA, CDR2 FQGTGA. The ends were cut back, 5 bases at V and 1 base at J, with 20 bases in the middle. The CDR3 protein is CASSVAYPRGQNTEAFF. CDR3 sequence (DNA): TGTGCCAGCAGCGTAGCTTATCCTAGGGGCCAGAACACTGAAGCTTTCTTT.

The chain has TRBV7-3 and TRBJ2-5; D is unclear. The V end was cut by 3 bases, the J end by 0 bases, with 5 bases between. The CDR3 is made up of 13 amino acids. The germline gives CDR1 SGHTA, CDR2 FQGTGA. CDR3 bases: TGTGCCAGCAGCTTGTCGTACCAAGAGACCCAGTACTTC. The encoded protein is CASSLSYQETQYF.

This clone was counted a few times. The chain combines TRBV10-1 with TRBJ2-7; TRBD2 matches at 10 bases. CDR3 length: 14 amino acids. Germline assignment: CDR1 WNHNN and CDR2 SYGVQD (reference sequence). The junction had 3 bases not matched to a gene; V was cut back by 5 bases and J by 2 bases. The CDR3 sequence: CASSLAGGPYEQYF. CDR3 bases: TGCGCCAGCAGTTTAGCGGGAGGCCCCTACGAGCAGTACTTC.

The chain links TRBV19 to TRBJ2-1, with 8 bases that match TRBD2. Germline V CDR1 and CDR2: LNHDA, SQIVND (reference sequence). CDR3 length: 18 amino acids. Unmatched junction bases numbered 14, after V lost 0 bases and J lost 7 bases. CDR3 DNA sequence: TGTGCCAGTAGTATAGATCACTGGAGCGGGGGTGAGAGGAATGAGCAGTTCTTC. It yields the protein CASSIDHWSGGERNEQFF. Drawing the rest from reference TRBV19 and TRBJ2-1, the complete variable domain is DGGITQSPKYLFRKEGQNVTLSCEQNLNHDAMYWYRQDPGQGLRLIYYSQIVNDFQKGDIAEGYSVSREKKESFPLTVTSAQKNPTAFYLCASSIDHWSGGERNEQFFGPGTRLTVL.

V usage is TRBV5-1 and J usage is TRBJ2-5; D not certain. V was shortened by 2 bases and J by 1 base, with 0 bases between the two germline ends. This CDR3 has 11 residues. CDR1 is SGHRS and CDR2 is YFSETQ in the germline V gene. The CDR3 nucleotides read TGCGCCAGCAGCTTCCAAGAGACCCAGTACTTC. Encoded protein: CASSFQETQYF.

This chain connects TRBV9 to TRBJ2-1; 9 bases are shared with TRBD2. Germline-derived CDR1 and CDR2 are SGDLS and YYNGEE. Trimming at V came to 2 bases and at J to 4 bases, leaving 10 bases not matched to a gene. The CDR3 sequence is 17 residues long. CDR3 nucleotides: TGTGCCAGCAGCGTGGGTAGCGGGGGCTTCTTTTACAATGAGCAGTTCTTC. It codes for CASSVGSGGFFYNEQFF. Supplemented by reference TRBV9 and TRBJ2-1, the full variable domain reads DSGVTQTPKHLITATGQRVTLRCSPRSGDLSVYWYQQSLDQGLQFLIQYYNGEERAKGNILERFSAQQFPDLHSELNLSSLELGDSALYFCASSVGSGGFFYNEQFFGPGTRLTVL.

The rearrangement links TRBV7-2 to TRBJ1-1; D call uncertain. The ends were cut back, 5 bases at V and 0 bases at J, with 7 bases in the middle. From germline, CDR1 is SGHTA and CDR2 FQGNSA. This CDR3 spans 13 amino acids. The CDR3 region is CASSAGMNTEAFF. The CDR3 nucleotides read TGTGCCAGCAGCGCTGGAATGAACACTGAAGCTTTCTTT. Full variable domain (outside the CDR3, taken from reference TRBV7-2 and TRBJ1-1): GAGVSQSPSNKVTEKGKDVELRCDPISGHTALYWYRQSLGQGLEFLIYFQGNSAPDKSGLPSDRFSAERTGGSVSTLTIQRTQQEDSAVYLCASSAGMNTEAFFGQGTRLTVV.

The CDR3 sequence is CASSLTDGEAFF. CDR3 bases: TGTGCCAGCAGCTTAACCGACGGAGAAGCTTTCTTT. This rearrangement joins TRBV7-3 to TRBJ1-1; D remains ambiguous. Germline-derived CDR1 and CDR2 are SGHTA and FQGTGA. This CDR3 contains 12 residues. V was cut by 0 bases and J by 8 bases, with 7 bases left in between.

The genes are TRBV19 and TRBJ2-7, with D possibly called TRBD1 or TRBD2 (7 bases each). Germline V gene data show CDR1 as LNHDA and CDR2 as SQIVND (reference sequence). The ends were cut back, 3 bases at V and 3 bases at J, with 15 bases in the middle. This CDR3 is built from 15 residues. In DNA, the CDR3 is TGTGCCAGTAGTATCAAGGGAGGGGGCCTCTACGAGCAGTACTTC. Translated, it gives CASSIKGGGLYEQYF.

The chain recombines TRBV2 with TRBJ1-5; D gene ambiguous. The CDR3 length is 13 residues. The V gene's germline CDR1 is SNHLY and CDR2 FYNNEI. The V gene lost 1 base and the J gene lost 11 bases, with 12 bases spanning the gap. Written as DNA, the CDR3 is TGTGCCAGCAGTGAAGAGACCCGGGCAGCCCAGCATTTT. Its protein product is CASSEETRAAQHF.

The chain uses TRBV5-1 and TRBJ2-3; no clear D gene. Trimming removed 2 bases at V and 1 base at J, with 8 bases between. CDR1 and CDR2 from the germline V gene are SGHRS and YFSETQ. The CDR3 is 14 residues long. The chain's CDR3 is CASSFRVGTDTQYF. The DNA for the CDR3 is TGCGCCAGCAGCTTTCGAGTTGGCACAGATACGCAGTATTTT.

The chain combines TRBV6-6 with TRBJ2-7; D is possibly TRBD1 (5 bases). Germline V gene sequence: CDR1 MNHNY, CDR2 SVGAGI (reference sequence). Trimming pared 6 bases from V and 2 bases from J, leaving 14 bases between. The CDR3 has 14 residues. The CDR3, as DNA: TGTGCCAGCAGCCAGACAGACGGACCCTACGAGCAGTACTTC. Amino acid sequence: CASSQTDGPYEQYF.

The rearrangement uses TRBV28 and TRBJ1-2, with D possibly matching TRBD1 (6 bases). The CDR3 runs 11 residues. V was pared by 6 bases and J by 8 bases, with 10 bases between. CDR1 is MDHEN and CDR2 is SYDVKM in the germline V gene. CDR3 protein: CASRQGFGYTF. CDR3 coding DNA: TGTGCCAGCAGACAGGGCTTCGGCTACACCTTC.

This clone was recorded once. The CDR3 coding sequence is TGTGCCTGGAGTGAGACTCCTAACCGTTATGGCTACACCTTC. Translating it yields CAWSETPNRYGYTF. This chain links TRBV30 with TRBJ1-2; D is uncertain. CDR1 GTSNPN and CDR2 SVGIG come from the germline V gene (reference sequence). The CDR3 totals 14 residues. With 1 base removed from V and 5 bases from J, the gap between germline ends came to 14 bases.

This chain links TRBV6-1 with TRBJ1-1; D not certain. Looked up from germline, CDR1 is MNHNS and CDR2 is SASEGT. This CDR3 region has 13 residues. The germline V and J ends were trimmed by 1 base and 1 base, with 4 bases remaining between them. The CDR3 coding sequence is TGTGCCAGCAGTGAAGTGGCGAACACTGAAGCTTTCTTT. This gives the protein CASSEVANTEAFF.

The chain recombines TRBV5-1 with TRBJ2-7; 9 bases align to TRBD2. This CDR3 region has 14 residues. With V trimmed by 2 bases and J by 5 bases, 5 bases remained unmatched. Germline V gene sequence: CDR1 SGHRS, CDR2 YFSETQ. CDR3 region: CASSLSGRPNEQYF. The CDR3 DNA is TGCGCCAGCAGCTTAAGCGGGAGGCCCAACGAGCAGTACTTC.